This TCR beta chain derives from a study of T-cell memory formation after mild COVID-19. General study findings and limits: A balance of CD4 and CD8 characterized clones contracting day 15 to 85, whereas later expanders leaned CD4+. There was no confirmation that second-wave clones peaking on day 37 were SARS-CoV-2 specific.

TCRdb reanalysed the 5' RACE reads using MiXCR and keeps one entry per CDR3 protein. The sample has 300,000 to 350,000 distinct CDR3 sequences, roughly 13% seen once. With regard to this clonotype: Its specificity is not known.

Between the trimmed V and J ends, which lost 4 bases and 4 bases, there was a span of 13 bases. Germline CDR1 reads SQVTM; CDR2 reads ANQGSEA. The CDR3 has 13 residues. Sequences were obtained from PBMCs or a T cell subset sorted from them (not recorded which). The chain uses TRBV29-1 and TRBJ2-5; no firm D call. This TCR derives from a man between 18 and 35 years old who had mild COVID-19 (a few samples of this study predate the infection). Cell type and time point are not known. CDR3 nucleotides: TGCAGCGTTGCCGGCATCCCGGGAGAGACCCAGTACTTC. The encoded protein is CSVAGIPGETQYF.